This entry features one TCR beta chain sequence. Its antigen is unidentified. This specimen belongs to a study of beta chain features in type 1 diabetes. Whole-study context: Taken together, all samples contributed roughly 100 million examined sorted cells. Study conclusions and caveats: Reads derived from cDNA could over-represent cells showing high TCR expression. Shorter TCRB CDR3s, moderately but significantly so, marked every one of the four CD4+ subsets in Type 1 diabetes patients.

This CDR3 is 12 amino acids long. With 2 bases removed from V and 8 bases from J, the gap between germline ends came to 8 bases. Germline values: CDR1 SGHAT, CDR2 FQNNGV. What was sequenced were expressed TCRB transcripts, since all of the isolated RNA had been reverse transcribed. The repertoire was sequenced with immunoSEQ multiplex PCR; TCRdb's copy has only in-frame clones and lacks some. The sample has a few hundred thousand clones; approximately 11% are singletons. The material sequenced was naive CD4+ T cells from blood. The sequence came from a woman aged 25 to 39 in good health. The chain is built from TRBV11-2 and TRBJ2-3; D is unclear. The CDR3 is CASSLLGSTQYF. The CDR3 DNA sequence: TGTGCCAGCAGCTTACTTGGCAGTACGCAGTATTTT.